This is a list of T cell receptor beta chains from one sample in a study of OX40 agonist ivuxolimab in advanced cancers. Using immunoSEQ multiplex PCR, the repertoire was profiled, and TCRdb retains in-frame clones only, with some absent. The data hold tens of thousands of clones, with 70% to 80% observed a single time. This sample comprised CD4+ or CD8+ T cells sorted from blood, obtained in a trial of the OX40 agonist ivuxolimab. The source is an adult with an advanced solid tumor such as melanoma, head and neck, liver or kidney cancer. The CDR3 runs from the conserved cysteine through the conserved F or W. D genes are given only for firm matches. Rows give clone size only sometimes, using once, few, many, or a class for an expanded clone.

CDR3aa,CDR3nt,d_gene,abundance,j_gene,v_gene
CASSLSGGNTGELFF,TGTGCCAGCAGCTTGTCCGGGGGCAACACCGGGGAGCTGTTTTTT,NA,once,TRBJ2-2,TRBV5-6
CASSLWQGGTGELFF,TGCGCCAGCAGCTTGTGGCAGGGGGGCACCGGGGAGCTGTTTTTT,NA,NA,TRBJ2-2,TRBV5-1
CASSPLTSVTDTQYF,TGTGCCAGCAGTCCCCTCACTAGTGTCACAGATACGCAGTATTTT,NA,NA,TRBJ2-3,TRBV2
CASSYTGTGGVTEAFF,TGTGCCAGCAGTTACACCGGGACAGGGGGCGTTACTGAAGCTTTCTTT,TRBD1,NA,TRBJ1-1,TRBV6-6
CASSYRPGQGSATNEKLFF,TGTGCCAGCAGCTATAGACCGGGACAGGGCTCTGCAACTAATGAAAAACTGTTTTTT,TRBD1,NA,TRBJ1-4,TRBV5-4
CASSATGYEQYF,TGTGCCAGCAGCGCCACAGGGTACGAGCAGTACTTC,NA,NA,TRBJ2-7,TRBV2
CASSRAGRTLTYEQYF,TGTGCCAGCAGCCGGGCGGGGCGGACACTGACCTACGAGCAGTACTTC,NA,NA,TRBJ2-7,TRBV5-5
CASSPRRGSGELFF,TGTGCCAGCAGTCCTCGTCGGGGTAGTGGGGAGCTGTTTTTT,NA,NA,TRBJ2-2,TRBV28
CASKQGGTDTQYF,TGTGCCAGCAAACAGGGAGGAACAGATACGCAGTATTTT,NA,NA,TRBJ2-3,TRBV2
CASSGEGQPNTEAFF,TGTGCCAGCAGTGGGGAGGGACAACCGAACACTGAAGCTTTCTTT,NA,once,TRBJ1-1,TRBV6-4
CATSPGSGGDLYF,TGTGCCACCAGTCCCGGTAGTGGAGGTGATTTGTACTTC,NA,NA,TRBJ2-7,TRBV15
CASSRGTNEKLFF,TGTGCCAGTAGTAGGGGTACTAATGAAAAACTGTTTTTT,NA,once,TRBJ1-4,TRBV19
CSAIDSYGYTF,TGCAGTGCCATTGACAGCTATGGCTACACCTTC,NA,NA,TRBJ1-2,TRBV20-1
CASSPTHTGAKNIQYF,TGTGCCAGCAGCCCAACGCACACCGGGGCCAAAAACATTCAGTACTTC,NA,NA,TRBJ2-4,TRBV11-3
CASSVGTGLDNSPLHF,TGTGCCAGCAGCGTTGGGACAGGGCTAGATAATTCACCCCTCCACTTT,TRBD1,NA,TRBJ1-6,TRBV9
CASVGASGGENNRSSYNEQFF,TGTGCCAGCGTCGGGGCTAGCGGGGGGGAGAACAATCGAAGCTCCTACAATGAGCAGTTCTTC,NA,once,TRBJ2-1,TRBV21-1
CATSRDMWETQYF,TGTGCCACCAGCAGAGATATGTGGGAGACCCAGTACTTC,NA,NA,TRBJ2-5,TRBV15
CASSPVDYEQYF,TGTGCCAGCAGTCCCGTGGACTACGAGCAGTACTTC,NA,NA,TRBJ2-7,TRBV28
CASRTGTLKETQYF,TGTGCCAGCAGGACCGGGACCTTAAAAGAGACCCAGTACTTC,NA,NA,TRBJ2-5,TRBV28
CASSYARGSRYLNTEAFF,TGTGCCAGCAGCTACGCCCGGGGGTCCCGTTACCTGAACACTGAAGCTTTCTTT,NA,NA,TRBJ1-1,TRBV11-2
CASSRGAQETQYF,TGCGCCAGCAGCCGCGGAGCACAAGAGACCCAGTACTTC,NA,NA,TRBJ2-5,TRBV5-1
CSVTLGTANEKLFF,TGCAGCGTAACCCTCGGTACGGCTAATGAAAAACTGTTTTTT,NA,NA,TRBJ1-4,TRBV29-1
CASRTVATGELFF,TGTGCCAGCAGGACAGTGGCCACCGGGGAGCTGTTTTTT,NA,NA,TRBJ2-2,TRBV27
CASKDRGDGNTIYF,TGTGCCAGCAAAGATCGGGGCGACGGAAACACCATATATTTT,NA,NA,TRBJ1-3,TRBV5-8
CASSYSGGDYGYTF,TGTGCCAGCAGTTACTCGGGGGGAGACTATGGCTACACCTTC,NA,NA,TRBJ1-2,TRBV6-6
CASHRQGSEKLFF,TGTGCCAGCCACAGACAGGGCTCTGAAAAACTGTTTTTT,TRBD1,NA,TRBJ1-4,TRBV7-9
CASSDSYEQYF,TGTGCCAGCAGTGACTCCTACGAGCAGTACTTC,NA,NA,TRBJ2-7,TRBV6-9
CASTSTGLPYEQYF,TGTGCCAGCACCTCGACAGGGCTTCCCTACGAGCAGTACTTC,TRBD1,NA,TRBJ2-7,TRBV2
CAWSRVAGNTIYF,TGTGCCTGGAGTCGGGTGGCTGGAAACACCATATATTTT,NA,few,TRBJ1-3,TRBV30
CAWSVAGRTGELFF,TGTGCCTGGAGTGTAGCAGGGCGTACCGGGGAGCTGTTTTTT,NA,NA,TRBJ2-2,TRBV30
CASSSAGNTEAFF,TGTGCCAGCAGCTCAGCAGGGAACACTGAAGCTTTCTTT,NA,NA,TRBJ1-1,TRBV7-8
CASSPTVISNQPQHF,TGTGCCAGCAGTCCGACAGTTATTAGCAATCAGCCCCAGCATTTT,NA,NA,TRBJ1-5,TRBV6-5
CASSLEPGGTEAFF,TGTGCCAGCAGCTTAGAACCAGGCGGGACTGAAGCTTTCTTT,NA,NA,TRBJ1-1,TRBV7-9
CASSQETGGYLQFF,TGTGCCAGCAGCCAAGAGACGGGAGGGTACTTGCAGTTCTTC,TRBD2,NA,TRBJ2-1,TRBV4-2
CASSHSPGQGSSPLHF,TGCGCCAGCAGCCATTCGCCGGGACAGGGGAGTTCACCCCTCCACTTT,TRBD1,few,TRBJ1-6,TRBV4-1
CASNSGQMYNEQFF,TGTGCCAGCAACTCGGGACAGATGTACAATGAGCAGTTCTTC,TRBD1,NA,TRBJ2-1,TRBV2